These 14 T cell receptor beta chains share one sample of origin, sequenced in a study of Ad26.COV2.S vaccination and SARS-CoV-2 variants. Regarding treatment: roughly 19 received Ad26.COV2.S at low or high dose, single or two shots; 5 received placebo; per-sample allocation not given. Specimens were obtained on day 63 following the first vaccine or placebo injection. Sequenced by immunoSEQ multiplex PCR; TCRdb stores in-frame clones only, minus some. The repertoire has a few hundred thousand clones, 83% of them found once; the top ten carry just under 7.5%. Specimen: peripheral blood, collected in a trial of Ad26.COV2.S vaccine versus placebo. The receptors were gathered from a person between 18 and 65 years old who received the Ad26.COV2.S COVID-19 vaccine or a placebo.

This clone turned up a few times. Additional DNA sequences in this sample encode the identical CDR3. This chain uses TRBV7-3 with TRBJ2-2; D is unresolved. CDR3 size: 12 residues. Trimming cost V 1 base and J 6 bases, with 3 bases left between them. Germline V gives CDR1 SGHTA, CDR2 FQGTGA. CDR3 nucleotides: TGTGCCAGCAGCTTAAACGCCGGGGAGCTGTTTTTT. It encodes CASSLNAGELFF.

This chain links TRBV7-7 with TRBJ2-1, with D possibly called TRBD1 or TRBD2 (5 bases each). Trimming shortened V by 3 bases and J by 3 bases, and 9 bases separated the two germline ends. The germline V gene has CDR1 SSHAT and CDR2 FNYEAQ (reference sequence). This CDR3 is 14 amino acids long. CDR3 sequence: CASSFRDGYNEQFF. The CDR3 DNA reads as TGTGCCAGCAGCTTTCGGGACGGCTACAATGAGCAGTTCTTC.

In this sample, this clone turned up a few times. The CDR3 DNA sequence: TGTGCCAGCATTATCCAGGAGAGCTCTGGAAACACCATATATTTT. Translated: CASIIQESSGNTIYF. The chain links TRBV2 to TRBJ1-3; D is undetermined. The germline V gene has CDR1 SNHLY and CDR2 FYNNEI. The V end lost 7 bases, the J end lost 0 bases, and 13 bases lay between the germline ends. CDR3 length equals 15 residues.

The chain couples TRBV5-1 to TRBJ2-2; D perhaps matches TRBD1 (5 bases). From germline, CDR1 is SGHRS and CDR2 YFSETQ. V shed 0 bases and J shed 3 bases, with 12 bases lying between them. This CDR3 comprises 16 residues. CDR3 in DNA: TGCGCCAGCAGCTTGGTTGGCGCAGGGCACACCGGGGAGCTGTTTTTT. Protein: CASSLVGAGHTGELFF.

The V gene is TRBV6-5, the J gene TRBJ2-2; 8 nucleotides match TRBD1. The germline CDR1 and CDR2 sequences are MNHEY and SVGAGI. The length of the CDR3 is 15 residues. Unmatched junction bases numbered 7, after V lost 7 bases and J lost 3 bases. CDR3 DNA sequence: TGTGCCAGCACCTGGACAGGGCCCGACACCGGGGAGCTGTTTTTT. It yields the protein CASTWTGPDTGELFF.

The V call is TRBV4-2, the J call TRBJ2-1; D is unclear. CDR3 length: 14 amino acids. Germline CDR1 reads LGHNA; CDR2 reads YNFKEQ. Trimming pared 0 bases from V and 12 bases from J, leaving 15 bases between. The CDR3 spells CASSQEWTDPPQFF. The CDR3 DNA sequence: TGTGCCAGCAGCCAAGAATGGACGGACCCTCCGCAGTTCTTC.

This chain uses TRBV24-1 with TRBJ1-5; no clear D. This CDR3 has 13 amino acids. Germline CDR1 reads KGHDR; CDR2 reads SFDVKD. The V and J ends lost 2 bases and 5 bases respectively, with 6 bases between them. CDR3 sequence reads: CATSDSTDQPQHF. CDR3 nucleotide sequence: TGTGCCACCAGTGATTCCACTGATCAGCCCCAGCATTTT.

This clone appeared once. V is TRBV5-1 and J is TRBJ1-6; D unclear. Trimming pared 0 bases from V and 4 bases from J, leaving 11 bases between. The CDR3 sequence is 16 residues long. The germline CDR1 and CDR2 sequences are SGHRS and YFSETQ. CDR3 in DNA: TGCGCCAGCAGCTTGGGAGGACCGTGGTATAATTCACCCCTCCACTTT. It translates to CASSLGGPWYNSPLHF.

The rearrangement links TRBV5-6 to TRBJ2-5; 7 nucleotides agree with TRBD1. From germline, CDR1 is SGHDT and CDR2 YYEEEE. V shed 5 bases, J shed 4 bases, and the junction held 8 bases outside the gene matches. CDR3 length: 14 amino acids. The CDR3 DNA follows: TGTGCCAGCAGTTGGGATACAGGGGCAGAGACCCAGTACTTC. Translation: CASSWDTGAETQYF.

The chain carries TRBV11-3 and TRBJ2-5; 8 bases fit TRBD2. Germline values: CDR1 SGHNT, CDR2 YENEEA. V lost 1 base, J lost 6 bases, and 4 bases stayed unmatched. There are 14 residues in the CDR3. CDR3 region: CASSLVLAGKTQYF. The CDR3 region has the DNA TGTGCCAGCAGCTTAGTTTTAGCGGGGAAGACCCAGTACTTC.

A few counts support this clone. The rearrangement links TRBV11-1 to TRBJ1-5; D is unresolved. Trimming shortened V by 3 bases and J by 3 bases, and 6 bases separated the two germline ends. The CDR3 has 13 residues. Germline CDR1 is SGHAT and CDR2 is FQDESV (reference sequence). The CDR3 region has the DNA TGTGCCAGCAGCTTCGACACCAATCAGCCCCAGCATTTT. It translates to CASSFDTNQPQHF.

The CDR3 protein is CAGNGHYSNQPQHF. The CDR3 region has the DNA TGTGCCGGCAACGGACATTATAGCAATCAGCCCCAGCATTTT. The J gene is TRBJ1-5, the V gene TRBV6-6, with a possible D match to TRBD1 (5 bases). CDR1 and CDR2 (germline): MNHNY, SVGAGI (reference sequence). The CDR3 sequence is 14 residues long. V shed 11 bases and J shed 0 bases, with 14 bases lying between them.

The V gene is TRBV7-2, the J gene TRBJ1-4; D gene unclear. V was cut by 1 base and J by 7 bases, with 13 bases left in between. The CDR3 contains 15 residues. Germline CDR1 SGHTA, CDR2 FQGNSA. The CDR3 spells CASSLGRAGGEKLFF. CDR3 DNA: TGTGCCAGCAGCTTAGGAAGGGCAGGCGGTGAAAAACTGTTTTTT.

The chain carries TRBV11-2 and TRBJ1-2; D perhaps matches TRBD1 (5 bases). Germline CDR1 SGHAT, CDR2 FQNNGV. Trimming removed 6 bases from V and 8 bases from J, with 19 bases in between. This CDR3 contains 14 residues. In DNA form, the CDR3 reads TGTGCCAGCAGGTCGACAGCGCGCTCGCGCGGCTACACCTTC. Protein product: CASRSTARSRGYTF.